The rows below give T cell receptor beta chains drawn from one sample of a study of tumor and adjacent non-tumor tissue in lung cancer. From the multiplex PCR reads, TCRdb called clonotypes with MiXCR, one entry per CDR3 protein. The sample yields about 70,000 distinct CDR3 sequences, 73% seen once. The sample consisted of lung tumor tissue. The receptors were sampled from a man in his 60s with non-small cell lung cancer. Each CDR3 is given with its conserved first and last residue. The D gene is left open where the match is weak. Some rows mark clone size as missing; the rest say once, few, many or name a class of expanded clone.

D gene: .; J gene: TRBJ1-2; clone size: many; V gene: TRBV10-3; CDR3 DNA: TGTGCCATCAGTGAGGGCAGTAACTATGGCTACACCTTC; CDR3 protein: CAISEGSNYGYTF
D gene: .; J gene: TRBJ2-5; clone size: .; V gene: TRBV6-1; CDR3 DNA: TGTGCCAGCAGTCAGAGCTCAGCGGCGGAAGAGACCCAGTACTTC; CDR3 protein: CASSQSSAAEETQYF
D gene: .; J gene: TRBJ2-5; clone size: .; V gene: TRBV11-1; CDR3 DNA: TGTGCCATCAGCCTAATGAAAGAGACCCAGTACTTC; CDR3 protein: CAISLMKETQYF
D gene: TRBD2; J gene: TRBJ2-2; clone size: .; V gene: TRBV29-1; CDR3 DNA: TGCAGCGTTGAGGAACTAGCGGTGAACACCGGGGGGCTGTTTTTT; CDR3 protein: CSVEELAVNTGGLFF
D gene: TRBD1; J gene: TRBJ1-1; clone size: .; V gene: TRBV29-1; CDR3 DNA: TGCAGCGTTGCCCCTGGACAGGGGATGAACACTGAAGCTTTATTT; CDR3 protein: CSVAPGQGMNTEALF
D gene: TRBD2; J gene: TRBJ2-7; clone size: once; V gene: TRBV5-5; CDR3 DNA: TGTGCCAGCAGCTTCTGGTTTTCCGCACTAAGCGGGAATGGCGAGCAGTACTTC; CDR3 protein: CASSFWFSALSGNGEQYF
D gene: TRBD1; J gene: TRBJ2-3; clone size: .; V gene: TRBV29-1; CDR3 DNA: TGCAGCGTTGACTCCAGGACAGGGGGCGCAGATACGCTGTATTTT; CDR3 protein: CSVDSRTGGADTLYF
D gene: .; J gene: TRBJ2-7; clone size: .; V gene: TRBV19; CDR3 DNA: TGTACCAGTACTATCAGGAGCTCCTACGAGCAGTACTTC; CDR3 protein: CTSTIRSSYEQYF
D gene: TRBD2; J gene: TRBJ2-5; clone size: .; V gene: TRBV20-1; CDR3 DNA: TGCAGTGCTTCGGGACTAGCGGGAGTACGGGTGGAGCAAGAGACCCAGTACTTC; CDR3 protein: CSASGLAGVRVEQETQYF
D gene: .; J gene: TRBJ1-5; clone size: .; V gene: TRBV20-1; CDR3 DNA: TGCAGTCCTAGCTCACAGGATGCTCTTAGCATTCAGCCCCAGCATTTT; CDR3 protein: CSPSSQDALSIQPQHF
D gene: TRBD1; J gene: TRBJ1-5; clone size: .; V gene: TRBV6-1; CDR3 DNA: TGTGCCAACAGAGAATTACGACAGGGTTCTTATCCCCAGCATTTT; CDR3 protein: CANRELRQGSYPQHF
D gene: TRBD1; J gene: TRBJ2-1; clone size: .; V gene: TRBV6-2/TRBV6-3; CDR3 DNA: TGTGTCAACAGTAGACAGGGCTCCTACAATGAGCAGTTCTTT; CDR3 protein: CVNSRQGSYNEQFF
D gene: .; J gene: TRBJ2-3; clone size: .; V gene: TRBV6-1; CDR3 DNA: TGTGCCGGGCGCCAAACGATCTGGCCTCCCACAGATAAGCAGTATTTT; CDR3 protein: CAGRQTIWPPTDKQYF
D gene: .; J gene: TRBJ2-3; clone size: .; V gene: TRBV6-5; CDR3 DNA: TGCGCCAGCCGCCCGGGGGTTAACACAGATACGCAGTATTTT; CDR3 protein: CASRPGVNTDTQYF
D gene: .; J gene: TRBJ1-2; clone size: .; V gene: TRBV20-1; CDR3 DNA: TGCAGTGCTAGTACCGGGATTGCCAATGGCTACACCTTC; CDR3 protein: CSASTGIANGYTF
D gene: .; J gene: TRBJ2-3; clone size: .; V gene: TRBV29-1; CDR3 DNA: TGCAATGTTGAAACTGGGTCTAACACAGATACGCACTATTTT; CDR3 protein: CNVETGSNTDTHYF
D gene: TRBD1; J gene: TRBJ1-5; clone size: few; V gene: TRBV12-3/TRBV12-4; CDR3 DNA: TGTGCCAGCAGTTTAACGACAGGGGGCTATCAGCCCCAGCGTTTT; CDR3 protein: CASSLTTGGYQPQRF
D gene: TRBD1; J gene: TRBJ1-1; clone size: .; V gene: TRBV10-2; CDR3 DNA: TGCGCCCGCAGGAACAGGGGGCTGACCGAGAACACTGAAGTCTTCTTT; CDR3 protein: CARRNRGLTENTEVFF
D gene: .; J gene: TRBJ2-5; clone size: .; V gene: TRBV7-6; CDR3 DNA: TGTGCCAGCAGCCTTCAGGCGGGGCCTGTACAAGAGATCCAGTACTTC; CDR3 protein: CASSLQAGPVQEIQYF
D gene: .; J gene: TRBJ1-2; clone size: .; V gene: TRBV29-1; CDR3 DNA: TGCAGCGTTAACCGGGAAAGCGGCTATACCTTC; CDR3 protein: CSVNRESGYTF
D gene: TRBD2; J gene: TRBJ2-5; clone size: many; V gene: TRBV20-1; CDR3 DNA: TGCAGTGCTAGACAGCGGGGAGTTAGGGAGACCCAGTACTTC; CDR3 protein: CSARQRGVRETQYF
D gene: .; J gene: TRBJ2-3; clone size: .; V gene: TRBV5-4; CDR3 DNA: TGTGCCGGCAGCCCTATCGAGCAGGAGGCGGGAGATACGCAGTATTTT; CDR3 protein: CAGSPIEQEAGDTQYF
D gene: .; J gene: TRBJ2-3; clone size: .; V gene: TRBV29-1; CDR3 DNA: TGCAGCGTTGACCCGGGACGGAAGGCAGATACGCAGTATTTT; CDR3 protein: CSVDPGRKADTQYF
D gene: .; J gene: TRBJ2-3; clone size: .; V gene: TRBV28; CDR3 DNA: TGTGCCAGCACGTCCCGTGCTAGCACAGATACGCAGTATTTT; CDR3 protein: CASTSRASTDTQYF
D gene: .; J gene: TRBJ2-3; clone size: .; V gene: TRBV18; CDR3 DNA: TGTGCCAGCTCAACAGATGCGCAGTATTTT; CDR3 protein: CASSTDAQYF
D gene: .; J gene: TRBJ1-2; clone size: many; V gene: TRBV12-3/TRBV12-4; CDR3 DNA: TGTGCCAGCAGCCCGGACAGAAATGGCTACACCTTC; CDR3 protein: CASSPDRNGYTF
D gene: TRBD2; J gene: TRBJ2-1; clone size: .; V gene: TRBV10-2; CDR3 DNA: TGCGCCAGCTACAGACTAGCGGGAGGGCATGGGGCGGGTGAGCGGTTCTTC; CDR3 protein: CASYRLAGGHGAGERFF
D gene: TRBD2; J gene: TRBJ2-1; clone size: many; V gene: TRBV20-1; CDR3 DNA: TGCAGTGCACAGAGCTCCACTAGCGCCGACAATGAGCAGTTCTTC; CDR3 protein: CSAQSSTSADNEQFF
D gene: .; J gene: TRBJ1-1; clone size: .; V gene: TRBV20-1; CDR3 DNA: TGCAGTGCTAGAGTCAGGGCGCCTGAAGCTTTCTTC; CDR3 protein: CSARVRAPEAFF
D gene: .; J gene: TRBJ2-3; clone size: .; V gene: TRBV28; CDR3 DNA: TGTGCCAGCAGTCCGTTAATACGAGATATGCAGTATTTT; CDR3 protein: CASSPLIRDMQYF
D gene: .; J gene: TRBJ2-7; clone size: .; V gene: TRBV24-1; CDR3 DNA: TGTGCCACCTGTGATTGGGGACCACCCCCCTACGAGCAGTATTTC; CDR3 protein: CATCDWGPPPYEQYF
D gene: .; J gene: TRBJ2-2; clone size: .; V gene: TRBV20-1; CDR3 DNA: TGCAGTGTTACCCGAGGACAGGGACTAAGCGAGGAGCTGTTTTTT; CDR3 protein: CSVTRGQGLSEELFF
D gene: .; J gene: TRBJ1-4; clone size: .; V gene: TRBV20-1; CDR3 DNA: TGCAGTGCTAGAGAGCTGGTGTGTGAAAAACCGTTTTTT; CDR3 protein: CSARELVCEKPFF
D gene: TRBD1; J gene: TRBJ2-7; clone size: once; V gene: TRBV20-1; CDR3 DNA: TGCACTACGAGGGACAGACCCGACGGGCAGTACTTC; CDR3 protein: CTTRDRPDGQYF
D gene: .; J gene: TRBJ2-7; clone size: .; V gene: TRBV20-1; CDR3 DNA: TGCAGTCCAAGGAGCAGGACCGGCAACGAGAAGTACTTC; CDR3 protein: CSPRSRTGNEKYF
D gene: .; J gene: TRBJ2-7; clone size: .; V gene: TRBV30; CDR3 DNA: TGTGCCTGGATTGTATTAGCCGGGGCCGGGCATTACTTC; CDR3 protein: CAWIVLAGAGHYF
D gene: TRBD1; J gene: TRBJ2-7; clone size: few; V gene: TRBV20-1; CDR3 DNA: TGCAGTGCGTGGGACAGACCTGACAAGCAGTACTTC; CDR3 protein: CSAWDRPDKQYF
D gene: TRBD2; J gene: TRBJ2-2; clone size: .; V gene: TRBV12-3/TRBV12-4; CDR3 DNA: TGTGCCAGCAATTCGGGACTAGTGGTCGGGGAACTGTTTTTT; CDR3 protein: CASNSGLVVGELFF
D gene: .; J gene: TRBJ2-2; clone size: .; V gene: TRBV6-5; CDR3 DNA: TGTGCCAGCAGTTACTCGGAGGGGCTCCCCGGGGAGCTATTTTTT; CDR3 protein: CASSYSEGLPGELFF
D gene: TRBD2; J gene: TRBJ2-7; clone size: few; V gene: TRBV29-1; CDR3 DNA: TGCAACGCATACACCGGGACTAGTAGCTACGAGCAGTACTTC; CDR3 protein: CNAYTGTSSYEQYF
D gene: TRBD1; J gene: TRBJ2-2; clone size: many; V gene: TRBV20-1; CDR3 DNA: TGCAGTGCTGGGACAGGGAGGTTCGGGGAGCTGTTTTTT; CDR3 protein: CSAGTGRFGELFF
D gene: .; J gene: TRBJ2-1; clone size: few; V gene: TRBV28; CDR3 DNA: TGTGCCAGCAATGTTACCCGGATGGAAGCCTTGTGGCAGTTCTTC; CDR3 protein: CASNVTRMEALWQFF
D gene: .; J gene: TRBJ2-7; clone size: .; V gene: TRBV6-2/TRBV6-3; CDR3 DNA: TGTGCCAGCAGCAAACTAATCCTTTACGAACAGTACTTC; CDR3 protein: CASSKLILYEQYF
D gene: TRBD1; J gene: TRBJ1-5; clone size: .; V gene: TRBV10-3; CDR3 DNA: TGCGACATCAGCAGCGACAGGGTAGGACCCCAGCATTTT; CDR3 protein: CDISSDRVGPQHF
D gene: .; J gene: TRBJ2-7; clone size: .; V gene: TRBV6-2/TRBV6-3; CDR3 DNA: TGTACCAGCAGAGAGCCGGAACAGGGCCACGACCAGTACTTC; CDR3 protein: CTSREPEQGHDQYF